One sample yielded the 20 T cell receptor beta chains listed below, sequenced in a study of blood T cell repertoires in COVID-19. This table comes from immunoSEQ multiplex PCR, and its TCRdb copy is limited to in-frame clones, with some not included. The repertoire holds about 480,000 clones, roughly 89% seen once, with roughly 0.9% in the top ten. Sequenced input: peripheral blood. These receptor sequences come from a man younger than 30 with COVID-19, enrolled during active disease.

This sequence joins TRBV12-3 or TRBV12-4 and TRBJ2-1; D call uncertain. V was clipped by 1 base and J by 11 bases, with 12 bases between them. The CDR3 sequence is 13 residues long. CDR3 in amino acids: CASSLEETRQQFF. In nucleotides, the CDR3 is TGTGCCAGCAGTTTAGAGGAGACCCGGCAGCAGTTCTTC.

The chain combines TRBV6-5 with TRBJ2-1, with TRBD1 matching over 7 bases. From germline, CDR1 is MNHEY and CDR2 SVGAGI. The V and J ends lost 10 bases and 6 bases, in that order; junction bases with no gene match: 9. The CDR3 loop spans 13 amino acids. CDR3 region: CATGDSRGNEQFF. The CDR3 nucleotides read TGTGCCACCGGGGACAGCCGAGGCAATGAGCAGTTCTTC.

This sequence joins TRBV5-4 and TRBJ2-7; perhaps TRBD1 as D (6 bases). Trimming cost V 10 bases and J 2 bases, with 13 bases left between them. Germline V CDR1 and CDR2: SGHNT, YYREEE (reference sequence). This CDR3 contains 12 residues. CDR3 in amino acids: CALQGSTYEQYF. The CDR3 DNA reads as TGTGCCTTACAGGGATCCACCTACGAGCAGTACTTC.

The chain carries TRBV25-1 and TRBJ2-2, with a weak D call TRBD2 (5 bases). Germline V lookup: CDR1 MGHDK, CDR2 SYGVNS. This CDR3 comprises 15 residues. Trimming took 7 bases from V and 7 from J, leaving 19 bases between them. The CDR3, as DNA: TGTGCCAGCACAAGAATGGGAGACGTCGGCGGGGAGCTGTTTTTT. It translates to CASTRMGDVGGELFF. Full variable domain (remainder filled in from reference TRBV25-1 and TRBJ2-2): EADIYQTPRYLVIGTGKKITLECSQTMGHDKMYWYQQDPGMELHLIHYSYGVNSTEKGDLSSESTVSRIRTEHFPLTLESARPSHTSQYLCASTRMGDVGGELFFGEGSRLTVL.

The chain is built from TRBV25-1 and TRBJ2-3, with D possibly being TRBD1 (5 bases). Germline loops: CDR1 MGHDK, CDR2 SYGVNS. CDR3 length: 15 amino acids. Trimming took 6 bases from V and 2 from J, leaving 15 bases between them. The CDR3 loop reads CASSDTGHNTDTQYF. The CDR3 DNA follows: TGTGCCAGCAGCGATACCGGACACAACACAGATACGCAGTATTTT. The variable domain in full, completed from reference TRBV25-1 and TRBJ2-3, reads EADIYQTPRYLVIGTGKKITLECSQTMGHDKMYWYQQDPGMELHLIHYSYGVNSTEKGDLSSESTVSRIRTEHFPLTLESARPSHTSQYLCASSDTGHNTDTQYFGPGTRLTVL.

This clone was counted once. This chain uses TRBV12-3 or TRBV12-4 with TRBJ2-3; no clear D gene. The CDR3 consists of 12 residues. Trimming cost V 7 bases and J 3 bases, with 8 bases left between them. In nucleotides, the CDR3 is TGTGCCAGCACCTACCGGACAGATACGCAGTATTTT. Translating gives CASTYRTDTQYF.

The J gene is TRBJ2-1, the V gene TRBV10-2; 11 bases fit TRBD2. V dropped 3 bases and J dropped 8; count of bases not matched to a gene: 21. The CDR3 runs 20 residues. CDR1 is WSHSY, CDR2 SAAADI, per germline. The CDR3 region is CASSDPSGGSPDFLSDEQFF. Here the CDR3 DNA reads TGCGCCAGCAGTGACCCTAGCGGGGGGTCACCGGATTTCCTGTCTGATGAGCAGTTCTTC.

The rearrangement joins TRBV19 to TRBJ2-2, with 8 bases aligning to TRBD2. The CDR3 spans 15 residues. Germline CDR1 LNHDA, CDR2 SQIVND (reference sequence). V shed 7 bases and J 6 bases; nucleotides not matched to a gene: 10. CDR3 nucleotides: TGTGCCAGTACCCTGCGAGCGGGGGCCCCCGGGGAGCTGTTTTTT. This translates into CASTLRAGAPGELFF.

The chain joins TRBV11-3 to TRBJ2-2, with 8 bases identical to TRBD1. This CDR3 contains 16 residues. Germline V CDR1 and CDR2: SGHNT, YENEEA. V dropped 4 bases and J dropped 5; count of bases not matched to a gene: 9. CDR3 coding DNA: TGTGCCAGCAGCTATCCGGGACAGGTTGATACCGGGGAGCTGTTTTTT. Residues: CASSYPGQVDTGELFF.

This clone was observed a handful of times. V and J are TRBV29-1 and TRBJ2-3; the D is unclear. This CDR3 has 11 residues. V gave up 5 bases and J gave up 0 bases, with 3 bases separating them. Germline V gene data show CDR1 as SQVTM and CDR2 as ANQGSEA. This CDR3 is CSVSSTDTQYF. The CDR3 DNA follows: TGCAGCGTTTCTAGCACAGATACGCAGTATTTT.

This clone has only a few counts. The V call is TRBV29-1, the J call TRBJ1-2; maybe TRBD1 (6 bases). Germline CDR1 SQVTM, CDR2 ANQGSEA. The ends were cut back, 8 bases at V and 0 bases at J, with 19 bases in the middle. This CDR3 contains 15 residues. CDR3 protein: CSCSRGGLANYGYTF. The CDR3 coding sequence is TGCAGCTGTTCGAGGGGGGGCCTAGCTAACTATGGCTACACCTTC.

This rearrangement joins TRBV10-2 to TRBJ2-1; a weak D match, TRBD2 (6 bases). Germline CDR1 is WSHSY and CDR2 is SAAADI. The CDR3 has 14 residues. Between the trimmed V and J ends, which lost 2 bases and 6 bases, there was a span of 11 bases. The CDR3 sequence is CASSEGGDGNEQFF. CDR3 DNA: TGCGCCAGCAGTGAGGGAGGGGACGGCAATGAGCAGTTCTTC.

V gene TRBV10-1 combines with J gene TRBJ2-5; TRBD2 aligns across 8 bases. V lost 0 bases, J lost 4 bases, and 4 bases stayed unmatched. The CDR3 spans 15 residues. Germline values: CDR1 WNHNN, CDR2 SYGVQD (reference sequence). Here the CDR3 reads CASSESTAGGETQYF. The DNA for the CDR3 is TGCGCCAGCAGTGAGTCGACTGCGGGGGGAGAGACCCAGTACTTC.

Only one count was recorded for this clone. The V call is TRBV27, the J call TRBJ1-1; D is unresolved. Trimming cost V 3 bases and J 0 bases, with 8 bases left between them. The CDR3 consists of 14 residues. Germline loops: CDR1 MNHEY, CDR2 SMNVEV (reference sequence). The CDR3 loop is CASSFSGMNTEAFF. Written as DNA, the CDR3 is TGTGCCAGCAGTTTCTCGGGGATGAACACTGAAGCTTTCTTT.

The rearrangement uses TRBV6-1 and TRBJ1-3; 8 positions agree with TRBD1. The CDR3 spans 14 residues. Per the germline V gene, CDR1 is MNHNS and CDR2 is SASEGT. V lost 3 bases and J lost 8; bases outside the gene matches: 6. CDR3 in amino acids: CASSERGTGDTIYF. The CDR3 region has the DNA TGTGCCAGCAGTGAGCGCGGGACAGGAGACACCATATATTTT.

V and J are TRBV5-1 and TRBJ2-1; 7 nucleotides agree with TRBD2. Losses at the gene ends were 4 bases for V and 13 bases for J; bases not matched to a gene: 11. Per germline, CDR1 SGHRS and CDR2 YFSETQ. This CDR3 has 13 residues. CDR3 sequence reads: CASSPEREGPQFF. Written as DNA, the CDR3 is TGCGCCAGCAGCCCCGAGAGGGAGGGCCCCCAGTTCTTC. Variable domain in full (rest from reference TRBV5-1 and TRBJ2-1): KAGVTQTPRYLIKTRGQQVTLSCSPISGHRSVSWYQQTPGQGLQFLFEYFSETQRNKGNFPGRFSGRQFSNSRSEMNVSTLELGDSALYLCASSPEREGPQFFGPGTRLTVL.

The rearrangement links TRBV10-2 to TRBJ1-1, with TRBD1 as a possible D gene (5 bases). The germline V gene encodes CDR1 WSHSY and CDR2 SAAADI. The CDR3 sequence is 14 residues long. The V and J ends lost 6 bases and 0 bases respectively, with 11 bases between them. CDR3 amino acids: CASRRQTMNTEAFF. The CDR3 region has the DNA TGCGCCAGCAGAAGACAGACCATGAACACTGAAGCTTTCTTT.

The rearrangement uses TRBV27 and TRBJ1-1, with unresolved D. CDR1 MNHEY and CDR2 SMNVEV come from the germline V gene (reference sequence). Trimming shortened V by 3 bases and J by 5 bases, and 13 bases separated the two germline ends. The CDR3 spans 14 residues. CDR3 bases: TGTGCCAGCAGTTTTCCAGGCGGAGGAACTGAAGCTTTCTTT. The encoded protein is CASSFPGGGTEAFF.

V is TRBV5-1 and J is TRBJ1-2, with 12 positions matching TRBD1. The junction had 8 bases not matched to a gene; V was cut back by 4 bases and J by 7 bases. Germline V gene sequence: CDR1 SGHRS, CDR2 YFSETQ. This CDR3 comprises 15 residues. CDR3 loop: CASSLYRDRGLGYTF. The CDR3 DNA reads TGCGCCAGCAGCCTCTACCGGGACAGGGGGCTTGGCTACACCTTC.

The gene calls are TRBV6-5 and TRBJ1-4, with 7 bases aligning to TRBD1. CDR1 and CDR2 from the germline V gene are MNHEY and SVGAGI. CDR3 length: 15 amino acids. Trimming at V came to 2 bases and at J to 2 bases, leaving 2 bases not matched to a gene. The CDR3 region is CASSYRGQTNEKLFF. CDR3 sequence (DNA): TGTGCCAGCAGTTACAGGGGGCAGACTAATGAAAAACTGTTTTTT.